Following are 31 T cell receptor beta chains from one sample sequenced in a study of T cells in Graves' hyperthyroidism and ophthalmopathy. RNA transcripts provided the source from which TCR beta CDR3 regions were amplified. RT-PCR in the first round (using the HTBI primer set) targeted the TCR CDR3. TCRdb re-analysed the multiplex PCR reads in MiXCR, keeping a single row per CDR3 protein. The table shows 450,000 to 650,000 distinct CDR3 sequences, with roughly 17% occurring only once. The sequenced sample was blood. Receptor source: a woman aged 18-29 years with Graves' ophthalmopathy.

This clonotype was seen many times. The J gene is TRBJ2-3, the V gene TRBV7-3; D gene unclear. Between the trimmed V and J ends, which lost 2 bases and 1 base, there was a span of 10 bases. Germline assignment: CDR1 SGHTA and CDR2 FQGTGA. The CDR3 extends over 15 amino acids. The CDR3 region has the DNA TGTGCCAGCAGCTTATTTGGTGGGCGCACAGATACGCAGTATTTT. This translates into CASSLFGGRTDTQYF.

The table lists this clonotype with many counts. This chain links TRBV6-1 with TRBJ1-1, with 9 positions matching TRBD1. Looked up from germline, CDR1 is MNHNS and CDR2 is SASEGT. The CDR3 extends over 16 amino acids. Trimming removed 3 bases from V and 1 base from J; junction bases left unmatched: 6. The CDR3 loop is CASSDRDRAWNTEAFF. Here the CDR3 DNA reads TGTGCCAGCAGTGACCGGGACAGGGCATGGAACACTGAAGCTTTCTTT.

Many counts were recorded for this clonotype. V gene TRBV5-1 combines with J gene TRBJ2-1; D may match TRBD1 or TRBD2 (5 bases each). Looked up from germline, CDR1 is SGHRS and CDR2 is YFSETQ. CDR3 size: 11 residues. V was pared by 2 bases and J by 9 bases, with 6 bases between. In nucleotides, the CDR3 is TGCGCCAGCAGCTTAGGGACTGAGCAGTTCTTC. Translation: CASSLGTEQFF. Complete variable domain (other parts from reference TRBV5-1 and TRBJ2-1): KAGVTQTPRYLIKTRGQQVTLSCSPISGHRSVSWYQQTPGQGLQFLFEYFSETQRNKGNFPGRFSGRQFSNSRSEMNVSTLELGDSALYLCASSLGTEQFFGPGTRLTVL.

This clonotype was picked up many times. V gene TRBV3-1 combines with J gene TRBJ1-5, with TRBD1 as a possible D gene (6 bases). V was shortened by 5 bases and J by 3 bases, with 11 bases between the two germline ends. The V gene's germline CDR1 is LGHDT and CDR2 YNNKEL (reference sequence). The CDR3 runs to 14 residues. The CDR3 spells CASSFGQHNQPQHF. The CDR3 bases are TGTGCCAGCAGCTTCGGACAGCACAATCAGCCCCAGCATTTT.

This rearrangement joins TRBV4-1 to TRBJ2-2, with 9 bases that match TRBD2. J lost 4 bases, V lost 3 bases, and 15 bases had no gene match. This CDR3 comprises 19 residues. Germline V gives CDR1 MGHRA, CDR2 YSYEKL. CDR3: CASSHPRKRGAAITGELFF. CDR3 nucleotide sequence: TGCGCCAGCAGCCACCCTCGAAAGCGGGGGGCCGCTATCACCGGGGAGCTGTTTTTT.

This chain joins TRBV7-3 and TRBJ2-3; TRBD2 matches at 15 bases. Germline CDR1 SGHTA, CDR2 FQGTGA. V dropped 5 bases and J dropped 6; count of bases not matched to a gene: 15. This CDR3 spans 19 amino acids. The CDR3 DNA reads TGTGCCAGCAGCCCCCTCGGGGGTGGACTAGCGGGGGGGCAGGATACGCAGTATTTT. Residues: CASSPLGGGLAGGQDTQYF.

This clonotype was counted between two and nine times. The V and J genes are TRBV9 and TRBJ1-1; D call uncertain. The CDR3 has 14 residues. The ends were cut back, 4 bases at V and 1 base at J, with 11 bases in the middle. Germline CDR1 SGDLS, CDR2 YYNGEE. As DNA, the CDR3 is TGTGCCAGCAGCCACGGTCGACAGAACACTGAAGCTTTCTTT. This encodes CASSHGRQNTEAFF.

This clonotype was counted only a few times. Since a much larger clone is just one base distant, this may be a read error. This chain's CDR3 is CASSFEGEQYF. DNA of the CDR3: TGTGCCAGCAGCTTTGAGGGCGAGCAGTACTTC. The rearrangement joins TRBV7-9 to TRBJ2-7; maybe TRBD2 (5 bases). The CDR3 totals 11 residues. The germline V gene has CDR1 SEHNR and CDR2 FQNEAQ (reference sequence). The ends were cut back, 3 bases at V and 6 bases at J, with 6 bases in the middle.

The gene calls are TRBV10-3 and TRBJ2-2, with D hard to call. The CDR3 totals 13 residues. In germline, CDR1 is ENHRY, CDR2 SYGVKD. The V end was cut by 3 bases, the J end by 2 bases, with 4 bases between. The CDR3 coding sequence is TGTGCCATCAGTGACGTAAACACCGGGGAGCTGTTTTTT. Translating gives CAISDVNTGELFF.

This clonotype was observed a handful of times. The chain carries TRBV28 and TRBJ2-1; 11 nucleotides align to TRBD1. V gave up 10 bases and J gave up 4 bases; unmatched junction bases: 12. The germline V gene encodes CDR1 MDHEN and CDR2 SYDVKM. The length of the CDR3 is 16 residues. DNA of the CDR3: TGTGCCAACAGACCTCTGGGACAGGGGGTTTACAATGAGCAGTTCTTC. It yields the protein CANRPLGQGVYNEQFF.

Many counts were recorded for this clonotype. The chain employs TRBV7-8 and TRBJ1-1; possibly TRBD1 for D (6 bases). V was trimmed by 5 bases and J by 4 bases, leaving 14 bases between them. The germline V gene has CDR1 SGHVS and CDR2 FQNEAQ. CDR3 length: 14 amino acids. CDR3 loop: CASSPTLDSTEAFF. The DNA for the CDR3 is TGTGCCAGCAGCCCTACACTGGACAGCACTGAAGCTTTCTTT.

This clonotype was detected only a few times. This rearrangement joins TRBV6-1 to TRBJ1-6; D may be TRBD1 (5 bases). CDR3 length equals 17 residues. CDR1 is MNHNS and CDR2 is SASEGT in the germline V gene. V was pared by 5 bases and J by 0 bases, with 14 bases between. The CDR3 region has the DNA TGTGCCAGCAGTCGAAGACAGTGGAGCTCCTATAATTCACCCCTCCACTTT. Amino acid sequence: CASSRRQWSSYNSPLHF.

Ten or more counts support this clonotype. The rearrangement links TRBV5-1 to TRBJ1-5; D possibly corresponds to TRBD1 (6 bases). CDR1 and CDR2 from the germline V gene are SGHRS and YFSETQ. This CDR3 region has 15 residues. With 4 bases removed from V and 5 bases from J, the gap between germline ends came to 16 bases. In DNA, the CDR3 is TGCGCCAGCAGCGCAACAGGGAGTCGAGATCAGCCCCAGCATTTT. Protein sequence: CASSATGSRDQPQHF.

This clonotype was counted ten times or more. The rearrangement joins TRBV12-3 or TRBV12-4 to TRBJ1-5, with D uncertain. Trimming took 1 base from V and 3 from J, leaving 13 bases between them. This CDR3 contains 16 residues. The CDR3 region is CASSLVLGTNNQPQHF. In DNA form, the CDR3 reads TGTGCCAGCAGTTTAGTTTTGGGTACGAACAATCAGCCCCAGCATTTT.

This clonotype was seen a handful of times. The chain is built from TRBV5-4 and TRBJ1-3; D possibly corresponds to TRBD1 (5 bases). The CDR3 extends over 16 amino acids. Per the germline V gene, CDR1 is SGHNT and CDR2 is YYREEE (reference sequence). Trimming removed 2 bases at V and 3 bases at J, with 15 bases between. The CDR3 spells CASSLGRTGGGNTIYF. In DNA form, the CDR3 reads TGTGCCAGCAGCTTAGGACGAACAGGCGGTGGAAACACCATATATTTT.

This clonotype was seen only a few times. This sequence joins TRBV4-1 and TRBJ1-1; 7 positions agree with TRBD1. The V gene end was trimmed by 1 base and the J gene end by 3 bases; junction bases not matched to a gene: 8. The CDR3 length is 16 residues. Germline CDR1 is MGHRA and CDR2 is YSYEKL. The DNA for the CDR3 is TGCGCCAGCAGCCAAGGAGACAGGGAGTTCGACACTGAAGCTTTCTTT. Encoded protein: CASSQGDREFDTEAFF.

This clonotype was found a few times. The genes are TRBV10-3 and TRBJ1-2; D is perhaps TRBD1 (5 bases). Germline V lookup: CDR1 ENHRY, CDR2 SYGVKD. The CDR3 covers 15 residues. With 2 bases removed from V and 4 bases from J, the gap between germline ends came to 14 bases. The CDR3 region is CAISEPSTAIYGYTF. DNA of the CDR3: TGTGCCATCAGTGAGCCCTCGACAGCCATCTATGGCTACACCTTC.

The chain joins TRBV7-9 to TRBJ1-1; D is unresolved. The CDR3 contains 13 residues. Germline lookup yields CDR1 SEHNR and CDR2 FQNEAQ (reference sequence). V gave up 5 bases and J gave up 4 bases, with 11 bases separating them. CDR3 in DNA: TGTGCCAGCAGCCAAAGGAGGGTCACTGAAGCTTTCTTT. Amino acid sequence: CASSQRRVTEAFF.

The sample holds many counts of this clonotype. V gene TRBV7-2 combines with J gene TRBJ2-7, with 12 bases matching TRBD2. V shed 0 bases, J shed 1 base, and the junction held 7 bases outside the gene matches. The CDR3 spans 18 residues. CDR1 is SGHTA and CDR2 is FQGNSA in the germline V gene. CDR3 in amino acids: CASSLAPSGRAGSYEQYF. As DNA, the CDR3 is TGTGCCAGCAGCTTAGCTCCTAGCGGGAGGGCCGGGTCCTACGAGCAGTACTTC.

This clonotype was observed many times. V usage is TRBV27 and J usage is TRBJ1-1, with D unclear. V was trimmed by 6 bases and J by 1 base, leaving 12 bases between them. The CDR3 is 14 residues long. CDR1 and CDR2 (germline): MNHEY, SMNVEV (reference sequence). CDR3 in amino acids: CASRPHAGNTEAFF. The CDR3 nucleotides read TGTGCCAGCAGACCTCACGCAGGGAACACTGAAGCTTTCTTT.

This clonotype occurred a few times. The rearrangement uses TRBV5-6 and TRBJ2-2; D unresolved. Trimming pared 4 bases from V and 8 bases from J, leaving 15 bases between. Germline V gives CDR1 SGHDT, CDR2 YYEEEE. This CDR3 spans 14 amino acids. Here the CDR3 reads CASSPSLRMGELFF. The DNA of the CDR3 is TGTGCCAGCAGCCCGTCCCTAAGGATGGGGGAGCTGTTTTTT.

J is TRBJ2-5 and V is TRBV5-4; D is unresolved. There are 14 residues in the CDR3. CDR1 SGHNT and CDR2 YYREEE come from the germline V gene (reference sequence). Trimming shortened V by 2 bases and J by 4 bases, and 12 bases separated the two germline ends. Here the CDR3 reads CASSFASRGETQYF. CDR3 bases: TGTGCCAGCAGCTTTGCATCGAGAGGAGAGACCCAGTACTTC. The complete variable domain, with remaining parts taken from reference TRBV5-4 and TRBJ2-5, reads ETGVTQSPTHLIKTRGQQVTLRCSSQSGHNTVSWYQQALGQGPQFIFQYYREEENGRGNFPPRFSGLQFPNYSSELNVNALELDDSALYLCASSFASRGETQYFGPGTRLLVL.

The rearrangement links TRBV4-1 to TRBJ2-2; TRBD2 matches at 7 bases. V was clipped by 0 bases and J by 3 bases; unmatched bases: 1. The germline V gene has CDR1 MGHRA and CDR2 YSYEKL. The CDR3 runs to 15 residues. CDR3 sequence reads: CASSQDAGDTGELFF. Written as DNA, the CDR3 is TGCGCCAGCAGCCAAGACGCGGGGGACACCGGGGAGCTGTTTTTT.

This clonotype appeared a few times. The chain carries TRBV6-2 or TRBV6-3 and TRBJ2-2; no firm D call. The CDR3 length is 11 residues. The V gene's germline CDR1 is MNHEY and CDR2 SVGEGT. The V and J ends lost 4 bases and 6 bases respectively, with 3 bases between them. The CDR3, as DNA: TGTGCCAGCAGTTCGCCCGGGGAGCTGTTTTTT. It translates to CASSSPGELFF.

This clonotype showed up just a few times. The CDR3, as DNA: TGTGCCAGCAGCCGAGAGGGACTAGCGGACCCATCCTACGAGCAGTACTTC. Amino acids: CASSREGLADPSYEQYF. The J gene is TRBJ2-7, the V gene TRBV6-6; TRBD2 matches at 11 bases. The CDR3 has 17 amino acids. Germline loops: CDR1 MNHNY, CDR2 SVGAGI (reference sequence). Trimming cost V 6 bases and J 1 base; bases outside gene matches: 11.

In this sample, this clonotype turned up many times. The chain recombines TRBV28 with TRBJ1-1; 8 bases fit TRBD1. This CDR3 region has 15 residues. After removal of 5 bases from V and 3 bases from J, the junction contained 8 bases not matched to a gene. Germline V gene lookup returns CDR1 MDHEN and CDR2 SYDVKM. The CDR3 protein is CASSPQGAGDTEAFF. CDR3 coding DNA: TGTGCCAGCAGTCCCCAGGGGGCCGGGGACACTGAAGCTTTCTTT.

A few counts support this clonotype. This chain links TRBV6-1 with TRBJ1-2, with a tentative D call TRBD1 (6 bases). The V gene lost 5 bases and the J gene lost 8 bases, with 18 bases spanning the gap. The germline CDR1 and CDR2 sequences are MNHNS and SASEGT. This CDR3 has 14 residues. The CDR3 spells CASSLGGAQIGYTF. CDR3 sequence (DNA): TGTGCCAGCAGTTTAGGGGGGGCTCAAATCGGCTACACCTTC.

This clonotype was counted many times. This chain uses TRBV30 with TRBJ2-2; D possibly uses TRBD1 or TRBD2 (5 bases each). The CDR3 totals 16 residues. V lost 1 base, J lost 1 base, and 13 bases lay in between. The germline CDR1 and CDR2 sequences are GTSNPN and SVGIG (reference sequence). The CDR3 nucleotides read TGTGCCTGGAGTGAGACCGGGACGGTGAACACCGGGGAGCTGTTTTTT. It yields the protein CAWSETGTVNTGELFF.

This clonotype was recorded at least ten times. The chain carries TRBV5-1 and TRBJ2-7; D is perhaps TRBD2 (6 bases). The CDR3 contains 17 residues. V shed 0 bases and J shed 2 bases, with 18 bases lying between them. Germline V gene sequence: CDR1 SGHRS, CDR2 YFSETQ. This chain's CDR3 is CASSLGLLRDAPYEQYF. For the CDR3, the DNA is TGCGCCAGCAGCTTGGGACTACTGCGGGACGCCCCCTACGAGCAGTACTTC.

The rearrangement links TRBV3-1 to TRBJ2-4, with 9 bases lining up with TRBD1. The germline V gene has CDR1 LGHDT and CDR2 YNNKEL (reference sequence). V trimming: 4 bases; J trimming: 5 bases; junction bases outside the gene matches: 6. The CDR3 covers 15 residues. CDR3 sequence (DNA): TGTGCCAGCAGCCCTTGGACAGGGGATGAAAACATTCAGTACTTC. It encodes CASSPWTGDENIQYF.

The V call is TRBV7-3, the J call TRBJ2-3, with D perhaps assigned TRBD1 or TRBD2 (6 bases each). Trimming cost V 6 bases and J 6 bases, with 10 bases left between them. CDR3 length: 12 amino acids. Germline CDR1 is SGHTA and CDR2 is FQGTGA. In nucleotides, the CDR3 is TGTGCCAGCAGTGGGGGGCGGGATACGCAGTATTTT. It specifies CASSGGRDTQYF.